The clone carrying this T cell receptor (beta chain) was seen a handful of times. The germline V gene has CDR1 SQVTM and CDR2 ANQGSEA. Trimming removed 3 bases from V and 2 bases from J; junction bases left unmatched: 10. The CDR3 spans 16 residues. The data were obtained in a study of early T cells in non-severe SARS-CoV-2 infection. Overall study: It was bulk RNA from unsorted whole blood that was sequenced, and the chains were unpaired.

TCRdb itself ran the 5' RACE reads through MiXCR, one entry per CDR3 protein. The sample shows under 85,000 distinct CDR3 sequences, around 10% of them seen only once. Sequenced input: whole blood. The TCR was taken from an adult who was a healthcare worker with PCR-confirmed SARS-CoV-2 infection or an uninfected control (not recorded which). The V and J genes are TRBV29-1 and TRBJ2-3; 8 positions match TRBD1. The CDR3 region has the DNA TGCAGCGTTGAGATGGGACAGGCTGGCACCACAGATACGCAGTATTTT. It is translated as CSVEMGQAGTTDTQYF.